The following is a T cell receptor beta chain sequence with its context. The target antigen is unknown. This entry belongs to a study of shared clonotypes between healthy human individuals. Study observations and caveats: What rarefaction showed was incomplete sorted-subset sequencing despite large depth. Non-shared clonotypes were found to have lower generation probabilities than the clonotypes that were shared by all four of the sorted-subset donors.

It was CD45RO-negative cells, positively selected for CCR7, that made up naive CD8 cells, with terminally differentiated effector memory CD45RA+ cells excluded. Tens of thousands of T cell genomes (roughly 190 ng DNA) went into each sorted-subset replicate. In the authors' methods: ImmunoSEQ only sent back junction sequences with no quality scores, so filtering was done differently. Generated by immunoSEQ multiplex PCR, the TCRdb table keeps only in-frame clones and is missing some. V and J calls and clone size are as listed in that table; D and trimming were resolved from the DNA. The sample yields millions of clones, approximately 95% seen once. The CDR3 runs 13 residues. Trimming stripped 4 bases from V and 7 bases from J, with 13 bases between. Germline CDR1 WNHNN, CDR2 SYGVQD (reference sequence).

The chain recombines TRBV10-1 with TRBJ1-2; no reliable D call. Material for sequencing was naive CD8+ T cells sorted from blood. This receptor was obtained from a man younger than 35 in good health. CDR3 loop: CASSGVGEAGYTF. CDR3 DNA: TGCGCCAGCAGTGGAGTCGGGGAGGCTGGCTACACCTTC.